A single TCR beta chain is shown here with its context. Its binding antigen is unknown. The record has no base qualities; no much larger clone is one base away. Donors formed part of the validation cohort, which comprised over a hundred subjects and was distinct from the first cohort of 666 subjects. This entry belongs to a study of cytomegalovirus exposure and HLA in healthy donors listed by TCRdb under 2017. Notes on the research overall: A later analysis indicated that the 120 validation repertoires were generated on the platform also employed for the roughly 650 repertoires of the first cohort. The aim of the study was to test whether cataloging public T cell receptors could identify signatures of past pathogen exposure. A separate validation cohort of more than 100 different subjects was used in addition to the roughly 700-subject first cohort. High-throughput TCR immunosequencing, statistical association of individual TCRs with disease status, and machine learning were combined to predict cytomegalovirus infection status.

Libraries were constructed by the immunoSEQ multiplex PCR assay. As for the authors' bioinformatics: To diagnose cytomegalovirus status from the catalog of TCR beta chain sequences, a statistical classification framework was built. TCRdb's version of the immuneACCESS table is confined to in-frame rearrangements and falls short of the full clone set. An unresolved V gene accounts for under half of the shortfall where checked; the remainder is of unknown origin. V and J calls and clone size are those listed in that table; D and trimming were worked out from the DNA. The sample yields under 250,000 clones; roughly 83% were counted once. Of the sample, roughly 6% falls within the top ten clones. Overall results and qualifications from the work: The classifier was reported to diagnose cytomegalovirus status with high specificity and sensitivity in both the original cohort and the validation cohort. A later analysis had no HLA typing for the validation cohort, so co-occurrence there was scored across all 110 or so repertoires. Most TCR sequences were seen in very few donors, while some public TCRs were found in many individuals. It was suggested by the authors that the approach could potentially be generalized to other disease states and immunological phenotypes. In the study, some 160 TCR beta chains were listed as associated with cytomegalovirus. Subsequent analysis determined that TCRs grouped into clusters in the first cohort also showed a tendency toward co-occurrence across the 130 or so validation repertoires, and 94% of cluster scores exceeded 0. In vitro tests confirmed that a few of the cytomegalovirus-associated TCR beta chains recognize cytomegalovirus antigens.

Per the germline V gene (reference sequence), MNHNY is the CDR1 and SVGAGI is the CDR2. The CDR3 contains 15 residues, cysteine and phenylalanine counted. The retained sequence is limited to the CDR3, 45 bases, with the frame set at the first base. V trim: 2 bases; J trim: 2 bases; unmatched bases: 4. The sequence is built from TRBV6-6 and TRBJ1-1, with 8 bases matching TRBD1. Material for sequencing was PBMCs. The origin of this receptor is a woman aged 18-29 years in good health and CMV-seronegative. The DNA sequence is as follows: TGTGCCAGCAGTTACAAGGGGACAGGTAACACTGAAGCTTTCTTT. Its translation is CASSYKGTGNTEAFF.